Following are 5 T cell receptor beta chains from one sample sequenced in a study of T cells after yellow fever vaccination. One entry per CDR3 protein results from TCRdb running MiXCR on the 5' RACE reads. This table holds 500,000 to 650,000 distinct CDR3 sequences, 17% found once. The sample in question was PBMCs, obtained 4 to 6 days after the first yellow fever vaccination. The origin of the receptors is a man younger than 35 who received the YFV17D yellow fever vaccine.

J is TRBJ1-1 and V is TRBV7-3; D uncertain. The V end was cut by 2 bases, the J end by 8 bases, with 12 bases between. The CDR3 runs to 13 residues. Germline lookup yields CDR1 SGHTA and CDR2 FQGTGA. CDR3 sequence reads: CASSLRAAEEAFF. The DNA for the CDR3 is TGTGCCAGCAGCTTACGGGCGGCTGAAGAAGCTTTCTTT.

This clonotype has only a few counts. J is TRBJ2-2 and V is TRBV4-2; D may be TRBD2 (7 bases). This CDR3 region has 17 residues. In germline, CDR1 is LGHNA, CDR2 YNFKEQ. V was pared by 4 bases and J by 5 bases, with 20 bases between. The CDR3 here is CASSLRGGASKTGELFF. The CDR3 DNA follows: TGTGCCAGCAGCCTAAGAGGGGGGGCGAGTAAGACCGGGGAGCTGTTTTTT.

This clonotype turned up a few times. The chain couples TRBV15 to TRBJ2-1, with D perhaps TRBD1 or TRBD2 (5 bases each). CDR1 is LNHNV and CDR2 is YYDKDF in the germline V gene (reference sequence). The germline V and J ends were trimmed by 10 bases and 4 bases, with 14 bases remaining between them. The CDR3 contains 13 residues. The DNA of the CDR3 is TGTGCCATAGGGACGGAGAATTACAATGAGCAGTTCTTC. This translates into CAIGTENYNEQFF.

This clonotype has just a few counts. The V gene is TRBV4-3, the J gene TRBJ2-2; 7 bases align to TRBD2. This CDR3 is 18 amino acids long. CDR1 and CDR2 (germline): LGHNA, YSLEER. The trim removed 0 bases at V and 4 bases at J, leaving 11 bases unmatched. The chain's CDR3 is CASSQDGLVGGVTGELFF. In DNA, the CDR3 is TGCGCCAGCAGCCAAGATGGCTTGGTGGGGGGGGTCACCGGGGAGCTGTTTTTT.

This chain uses TRBV6-5 with TRBJ1-4; maybe TRBD1 (6 bases). Deletions cut 1 base from V and 3 bases from J, with 9 bases between. This CDR3 spans 15 amino acids. CDR1 MNHEY and CDR2 SVGAGI come from the germline V gene. CDR3 amino acids: CASSYWGAPNEKLFF. The CDR3 DNA is TGTGCCAGCAGTTACTGGGGGGCTCCTAATGAAAAACTGTTTTTT.